This T cell receptor beta chain derives from a study of blood T cell repertoires in COVID-19. Germline CDR1 SGHRS, CDR2 YFSETQ. V shed 4 bases and J shed 10 bases, with 14 bases lying between them. There are 12 residues in the CDR3. The table came from immunoSEQ multiplex PCR; TCRdb's copy has only in-frame clones and leaves some out. The sample yields around 250,000 clones, over 75% seen once. The sequenced sample consisted of PBMCs or T cells enriched from blood (not recorded which). This TCR derives from a man aged 18 to 35 who had recovered from COVID-19. The chain carries TRBV5-1 and TRBJ2-5, with D perhaps TRBD2 (6 bases). Written as DNA, the CDR3 is TGCGCCAGCAGCGAGTACGGGGGTTTCCAGTACTTC. This translates into CASSEYGGFQYF. The variable domain in full, with the rest retrieved from reference TRBV5-1 and TRBJ2-5, is KAGVTQTPRYLIKTRGQQVTLSCSPISGHRSVSWYQQTPGQGLQFLFEYFSETQRNKGNFPGRFSGRQFSNSRSEMNVSTLELGDSALYLCASSEYGGFQYFGPGTRLLVL.